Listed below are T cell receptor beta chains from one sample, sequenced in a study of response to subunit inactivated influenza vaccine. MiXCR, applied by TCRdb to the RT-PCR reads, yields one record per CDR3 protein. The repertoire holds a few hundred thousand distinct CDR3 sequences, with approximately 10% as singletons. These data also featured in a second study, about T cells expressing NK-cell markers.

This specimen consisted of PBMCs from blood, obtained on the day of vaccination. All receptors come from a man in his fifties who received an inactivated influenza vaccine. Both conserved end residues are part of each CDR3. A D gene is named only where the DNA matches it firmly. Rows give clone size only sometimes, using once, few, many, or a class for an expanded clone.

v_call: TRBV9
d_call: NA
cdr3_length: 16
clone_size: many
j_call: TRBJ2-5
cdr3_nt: TGTGCCAGCAGTATCTTAGGAGGGCTGCCAGGGGAGACCCAGTACTTC
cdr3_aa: CASSILGGLPGETQYF

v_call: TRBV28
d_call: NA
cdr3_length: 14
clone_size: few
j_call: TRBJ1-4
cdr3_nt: TGTGCCAGCAGCTCTACCAAGGGGAGTGGAAAACTGTTTTTT
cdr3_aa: CASSSTKGSGKLFF

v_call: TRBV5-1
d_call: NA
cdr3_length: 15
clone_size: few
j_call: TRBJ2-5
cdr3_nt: TGCGCCAGCAGTCAAGGGGGTTCCGGCGGAGAGACCCAGTACTTC
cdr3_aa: CASSQGGSGGETQYF

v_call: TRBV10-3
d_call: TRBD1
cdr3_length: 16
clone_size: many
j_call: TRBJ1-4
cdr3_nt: TGTGCCTCACGGCGTTCAGGGGGCCCAACTAATGAAAAACTGTTTTTT
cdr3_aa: CASRRSGGPTNEKLFF

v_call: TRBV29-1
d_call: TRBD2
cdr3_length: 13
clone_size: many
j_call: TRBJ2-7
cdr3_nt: TGCAGCGTCGCGGGAGGCTTGAACTACGAGCAGTACTTC
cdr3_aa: CSVAGGLNYEQYF

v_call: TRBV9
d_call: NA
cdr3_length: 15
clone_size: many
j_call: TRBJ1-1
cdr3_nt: TGTGCCAGCAGCTCCCCGGACAGATGGAACACTGAAGCTTTCTTT
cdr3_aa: CASSSPDRWNTEAFF

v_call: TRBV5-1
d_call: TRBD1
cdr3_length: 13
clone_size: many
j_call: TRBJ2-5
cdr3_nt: TGCGCCAGCAGCTTGCAGGGGGCAGAGACCCAGTACTTC
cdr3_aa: CASSLQGAETQYF

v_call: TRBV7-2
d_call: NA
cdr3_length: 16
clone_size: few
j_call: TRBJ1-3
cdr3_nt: TGTGCCAGCAGCTTAGGTCGGACTGGGACTGGAAACACCATATATTTT
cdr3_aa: CASSLGRTGTGNTIYF

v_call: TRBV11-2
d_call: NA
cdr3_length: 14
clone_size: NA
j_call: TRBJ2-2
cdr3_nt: TGTGCCAGCAGCTTAGATTATTCTCCCGGGGAGCTGTTTTTT
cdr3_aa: CASSLDYSPGELFF

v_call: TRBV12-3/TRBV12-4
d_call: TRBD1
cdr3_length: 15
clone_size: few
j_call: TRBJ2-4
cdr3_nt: TGTGCCAGCAGTGTGGGACAGAATACCAAAAACATTCAGTACTTC
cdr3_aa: CASSVGQNTKNIQYF

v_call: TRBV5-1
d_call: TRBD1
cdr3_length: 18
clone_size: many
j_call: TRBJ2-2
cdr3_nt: TGCGCCAGCAGCTATCGCTCGCCGGGACAGGGGAGCACCGGGGAGCTGTTTTTT
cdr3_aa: CASSYRSPGQGSTGELFF